The 20 T cell receptor beta chains below come from one sample, sequenced in a study of T cell responses to AZD1222 COVID-19 vaccine. Measured with immunoSEQ multiplex PCR; TCRdb has only the in-frame clones, and not every one. Here the sample spans 150,000 or so clones, around 93% being singletons. This specimen consisted of peripheral blood, obtained on day 0 of AZD1222 vaccination. The receptors were sampled from an adult in good health.

V usage is TRBV2 and J usage is TRBJ1-1; D not certain. Trimming pared 4 bases from V and 6 bases from J, leaving 12 bases between. The CDR3 runs 13 residues. CDR1 and CDR2 (germline): SNHLY, FYNNEI. For the CDR3, the DNA is TGTGCCAGCAGTGTGTATAGCGTCGCTGAAGCTTTCTTT. As protein: CASSVYSVAEAFF.

J is TRBJ1-2 and V is TRBV5-6; 7 bases match TRBD1. J was trimmed by 1 base and V by 6 bases; bases with no gene match: 9. The CDR3 contains 15 residues. Germline V gene data show CDR1 as SGHDT and CDR2 as YYEEEE. As DNA, the CDR3 is TGTGCCAGCACCGGGAGACAGGGCGGTAACTATGGCTACACCTTC. The encoded protein is CASTGRQGGNYGYTF.

The CDR3 reads CASSTERGLGELFF. The CDR3 region has the DNA TGCGCCAGCAGTACAGAGCGGGGCTTGGGGGAACTGTTTTTT. The gene calls are TRBV4-1 and TRBJ1-4; perhaps TRBD1 as D (5 bases). This CDR3 is built from 14 residues. Germline-derived CDR1 and CDR2 are MGHRA and YSYEKL. Trimming removed 6 bases from V and 12 bases from J, with 20 bases in between.

The chain combines TRBV6-2 or TRBV6-3 with TRBJ2-3; D ambiguous. The germline V gene has CDR1 MNHEY and CDR2 SVGEGT. The CDR3 runs 14 residues. V lost 6 bases, J lost 2 bases, and 12 bases lay in between. CDR3 bases: TGTGCCAGCAGCCCGAGACGGCCCACAGATACGCAGTATTTT. This encodes CASSPRRPTDTQYF.

This clone showed up just once. The chain carries TRBV10-3 and TRBJ2-7, with TRBD1 matching 7 bases. Per germline, CDR1 ENHRY and CDR2 SYGVKD. This CDR3 contains 13 residues. The junction had 3 bases not matched to a gene; V was cut back by 5 bases and J by 2 bases. The CDR3 DNA follows: TGTGCCATCAGTATGACAGGGACCTACGAGCAGTACTTC. As protein: CAISMTGTYEQYF.

The chain links TRBV24-1 to TRBJ2-1; 10 nucleotides line up with TRBD2. Germline CDR1 KGHDR, CDR2 SFDVKD. This CDR3 is built from 15 residues. The J segment lost 5 bases and the V segment lost 6 bases, leaving 6 bases of the junction unmatched. Here the CDR3 reads CATSTAGGPHNEQFF. CDR3 bases: TGTGCCACCAGTACAGCGGGGGGGCCGCACAATGAGCAGTTCTTC.

The chain joins TRBV5-8 to TRBJ1-5; TRBD1 matches 7 bases. Looked up from germline, CDR1 is SGHTS and CDR2 is YDEGEE. The CDR3 contains 15 residues. V was pared by 4 bases and J by 9 bases, with 13 bases of the junction left unmatched. The CDR3 DNA sequence: TGTGCCAGCAGCCCGACCGGGACAGCCGGATGGCCCCAGCATTTT. Its protein is CASSPTGTAGWPQHF. Based on the CDR3 plus reference TRBV5-8 and TRBJ1-5, the full variable domain is EAGVTQSPTHLIKTRGQQATLRCSPISGHTSVYWYQQALGLGLQFLLWYDEGEERNRGNFPPRFSGRQFPNYSSELNVNALELEDSALYLCASSPTGTAGWPQHFGDGTRLSIL.

This rearrangement joins TRBV5-1 to TRBJ2-5; D is unresolved. Germline V gene sequence: CDR1 SGHRS, CDR2 YFSETQ. This CDR3 has 13 residues. V gave up 4 bases and J gave up 5 bases, with 12 bases separating them. The CDR3 bases are TGCGCCAGCAGCCCGGCAAGCCTGGAGACCCAGTACTTC. It encodes CASSPASLETQYF.

As concerns this clone: This specimen includes other DNA sequences encoding the same CDR3. The J gene is TRBJ1-5, the V gene TRBV3-1 (or the pseudogene TRBV3-2); D gene ambiguous. The CDR3 extends over 12 amino acids. Trimming removed 3 bases at V and 4 bases at J, with 4 bases between. Germline V gene sequence: CDR1 LGHDT, CDR2 YNNKEL (reference sequence). The CDR3 loop is CASSQGNQPQHF. The DNA of the CDR3 is TGTGCCAGCAGCCAGGGGAATCAGCCCCAGCATTTT.

This clone has only a few counts. This sequence joins TRBV28 and TRBJ1-1; D possibly corresponds to TRBD1 (6 bases). CDR1 and CDR2 (germline): MDHEN, SYDVKM. The CDR3 contains 13 residues. V was trimmed by 6 bases and J by 6 bases, leaving 14 bases between them. The CDR3 sequence: CASSQGIGAEAFF. In DNA form, the CDR3 reads TGTGCCAGCAGCCAGGGGATCGGTGCTGAAGCTTTCTTT.

The table lists this clone with a count of one. This sequence joins TRBV3-1 (or the pseudogene TRBV3-2) and TRBJ1-3; no definite D call. This CDR3 has 15 residues. Germline CDR1 reads LGHDT; CDR2 reads YNNKEL (reference sequence). V was cut by 2 bases and J by 0 bases, with 8 bases left in between. DNA for the CDR3: TGTGCCAGCAGCCAAATAGTTGTCTCTGGAAACACCATATATTTT. Translated, it gives CASSQIVVSGNTIYF.

The CDR3 reads CASSELGGDYGYTF. The CDR3 DNA sequence: TGTGCCAGCAGTGAATTGGGAGGGGATTATGGCTACACCTTC. This chain connects TRBV6-1 to TRBJ1-2, with D possibly matching TRBD1 (5 bases). The V gene's germline CDR1 is MNHNS and CDR2 SASEGT. V was trimmed by 2 bases and J by 5 bases, leaving 12 bases between them. The length of the CDR3 is 14 residues.

The rearrangement uses TRBV2 and TRBJ1-6; 10 nucleotides align to TRBD1. Germline V gives CDR1 SNHLY, CDR2 FYNNEI. The V gene end was trimmed by 5 bases and the J gene end by 10 bases; junction bases not matched to a gene: 5. The CDR3 extends over 14 amino acids. The DNA for the CDR3 is TGTGCCAGCAGTCCGGACAGGGGGACCTCACCCCTCCACTTT. Protein product: CASSPDRGTSPLHF.

The chain links TRBV12-5 to TRBJ2-3; unclear D gene. The CDR3 contains 16 residues. The germline gives CDR1 LGHNT, CDR2 FRNRAP. V lost 1 base and J 3 bases, leaving 14 bases between the germline ends. The CDR3 spells CASGLGVVSGTDTQYF. CDR3 bases: TGTGCTAGTGGTTTGGGGGTGGTAAGTGGGACAGATACGCAGTATTTT. Together with reference TRBV12-5 and TRBJ2-3, the CDR3 gives the full variable domain: DARVTQTPRHKVTEMGQEVTMRCQPILGHNTVFWYRQTMMQGLELLAYFRNRAPLDDSGMPKDRFSAEMPDATLATLKIQPSEPRDSAVYFCASGLGVVSGTDTQYFGPGTRLTVL.

The chain recombines TRBV5-1 with TRBJ2-5; possible D gene TRBD1, 5 bases. Germline lookup yields CDR1 SGHRS and CDR2 YFSETQ. The CDR3 contains 14 residues. Trimming removed 1 base at V and 1 base at J, with 8 bases between. The CDR3 is CASSLQGIQETQYF. The CDR3 nucleotides are TGCGCCAGCAGCTTGCAGGGTATCCAAGAGACCCAGTACTTC. The full variable domain, its missing parts supplied by reference TRBV5-1 and TRBJ2-5, is KAGVTQTPRYLIKTRGQQVTLSCSPISGHRSVSWYQQTPGQGLQFLFEYFSETQRNKGNFPGRFSGRQFSNSRSEMNVSTLELGDSALYLCASSLQGIQETQYFGPGTRLLVL.

The rearrangement links TRBV11-3 to TRBJ2-5, with 9 bases identical to TRBD2. J lost 3 bases, V lost 0 bases, and 8 bases had no gene match. CDR1 SGHNT and CDR2 YENEEA come from the germline V gene. The CDR3 consists of 17 residues. CDR3 region: CASSLDLMGGGEETQYF. The DNA for the CDR3 is TGTGCCAGCAGCTTAGATCTGATGGGCGGGGGGGAAGAGACCCAGTACTTC.

V gene TRBV7-2 combines with J gene TRBJ1-1; TRBD1 is a possible D gene (6 bases). The length of the CDR3 is 15 residues. Germline CDR1 and CDR2: SGHTA and FQGNSA. The ends were cut back, 5 bases at V and 4 bases at J, with 17 bases in the middle. CDR3 in amino acids: CASSPTGSGSTEAFF. DNA of the CDR3: TGTGCCAGCAGCCCTACAGGGTCAGGGTCCACTGAAGCTTTCTTT.

The chain combines TRBV7-9 with TRBJ1-5; D is unclear. Germline V gene sequence: CDR1 SEHNR, CDR2 FQNEAQ (reference sequence). Trimming took 6 bases from V and 3 from J, leaving 24 bases between them. The CDR3 loop spans 18 amino acids. The CDR3 region has the DNA TGTGCCAGCAGTCATGTTATTAGACCTGACCGGTTCAATCAGCCCCAGCATTTT. It codes for CASSHVIRPDRFNQPQHF.

The chain recombines TRBV19 with TRBJ1-1; unclear D gene. Trimming took off 2 bases at V and 0 bases at J, with 4 bases between the two ends. CDR3 length: 13 residues. Germline loops: CDR1 LNHDA, CDR2 SQIVND (reference sequence). The CDR3 loop reads CASSIKVNTEAFF. The CDR3 DNA sequence: TGTGCCAGTAGTATAAAAGTGAACACTGAAGCTTTCTTT.

This chain uses TRBV27 with TRBJ2-1, with 8 nucleotides matching TRBD2. CDR1 and CDR2 (germline): MNHEY, SMNVEV (reference sequence). The V gene end was trimmed by 3 bases and the J gene end by 2 bases; junction bases not matched to a gene: 6. The CDR3 consists of 16 residues. CDR3 nucleotides: TGTGCCAGCAGTTTGTCAGCGGGAGCAACCTACAATGAGCAGTTCTTC. Protein sequence: CASSLSAGATYNEQFF.